The 11 T cell receptor beta chains listed next were all sequenced from one sample in a study of T cell repertoires in cytomegalovirus infection. TCRdb used MiXCR to reprocess the reads, holding one entry per CDR3 protein. The table lists 700,000 to 950,000 distinct CDR3 sequences, over 25% of them singletons. These receptors have no known antigen. Sequenced here: cultured CD8+ T cells from PBMCs, sampled from culture after CMV antigen stimulation. Source of these receptors: a human donor in good health (CMV status not recorded). Some clones in this sample may be carry-over from other donors' samples.

The V call is TRBV19, the J call TRBJ2-3; the match to TRBD1 covers 7 bases. CDR3 length: 14 residues. In germline, CDR1 is LNHDA, CDR2 SQIVND (reference sequence). Trimming at V came to 3 bases and at J to 5 bases, leaving 5 bases not matched to a gene. The chain's CDR3 is CASSIEGAGDTQYF. The DNA for the CDR3 is TGTGCCAGTAGTATTGAGGGGGCGGGAGATACGCAGTATTTT.

This clonotype was detected a few times. The chain uses TRBV6-5 and TRBJ2-1; D uncertain. CDR3 length: 15 amino acids. In germline, CDR1 is MNHEY, CDR2 SVGAGI. V was trimmed by 2 bases and J by 5 bases, leaving 13 bases between them. The CDR3 DNA reads as TGTGCCAGCAGTTACACCGTAATCCGGGACAATGAGCAGTTCTTC. It translates to CASSYTVIRDNEQFF.

This rearrangement joins TRBV27 to TRBJ1-5; D is undetermined. The CDR3 is 15 residues long. V was cut by 5 bases and J by 0 bases, with 11 bases left in between. Germline V lookup: CDR1 MNHEY, CDR2 SMNVEV (reference sequence). This CDR3 reads CASSAQLYSNQPQHF. The CDR3 nucleotides are TGTGCCAGCAGTGCGCAGCTTTATAGCAATCAGCCCCAGCATTTT.

This clonotype was recorded many times. The genes are TRBV4-2 and TRBJ1-5; D is ambiguous. V shed 0 bases and J shed 1 base, with 4 bases lying between them. The germline gives CDR1 LGHNA, CDR2 YNFKEQ. The CDR3 runs 14 residues. The CDR3 sequence is CASSQEKSNQPQHF. Written as DNA, the CDR3 is TGTGCCAGCAGCCAAGAAAAGAGCAATCAGCCCCAGCATTTT.

The genes are TRBV7-3 and TRBJ2-3; D not certain. V was clipped by 3 bases and J by 2 bases, with 9 bases between them. CDR3 size: 14 residues. Germline CDR1 is SGHTA and CDR2 is FQGTGA. CDR3 residues: CASSLGLNTDTQYF. The DNA for the CDR3 is TGTGCCAGCAGCTTGGGTCTGAACACAGATACGCAGTATTTT.

With respect to this clonotype: The junction and the germline gene differ at one end; a read error may be behind it. This chain connects TRBV7-6 to TRBJ1-5; D perhaps matches TRBD1 (5 bases). The CDR3 sequence is 15 residues long. Germline lookup yields CDR1 SGHVS and CDR2 FNYEAQ. CDR3 protein: CASSPSQGGNQSQHF. In nucleotides, the CDR3 is TGTGCCAGCAGCCCGTCCCAGGGTGGCAATCAGTCCCAGCATTTT. The full variable domain, its missing parts supplied by reference TRBV7-6 and TRBJ1-5, is GAGVSQSPRYKVTKRGQDVALRCDPISGHVSLYWYRQALGQGPEFLTYFNYEAQQDKSGLPNDRFSAERPEGSISTLTIQRTEQRDSAMYRCASSPSQGGNQSQHFGDGTRLSIL.

The rearrangement joins TRBV2 to TRBJ1-4; D is possibly TRBD1 (6 bases). Germline loops: CDR1 SNHLY, CDR2 FYNNEI. V was clipped by 6 bases and J by 8 bases, with 16 bases between them. The CDR3 runs 14 residues. In DNA form, the CDR3 reads TGTGCCAGCAGGGGGGCCGGGACGACAGAAAAACTGTTTTTT. Protein sequence: CASRGAGTTEKLFF.

This sequence joins TRBV7-2 and TRBJ2-7, with no clear D. The V gene lost 5 bases and the J gene lost 3 bases, with 11 bases spanning the gap. The CDR3 contains 13 residues. Germline V gene lookup returns CDR1 SGHTA and CDR2 FQGNSA. The CDR3 loop reads CASSNGPLYEQYV. In DNA, the CDR3 is TGTGCCAGCAGCAACGGCCCGCTCTACGAGCAGTACGTC.

This clonotype was recorded many times. The chain is built from TRBV7-9 and TRBJ2-3; D tentatively reads TRBD1 or TRBD2 (5 bases each). The V end lost 4 bases, the J end lost 0 bases, and 14 bases lay between the germline ends. Germline V gives CDR1 SEHNR, CDR2 FQNEAQ (reference sequence). CDR3 length equals 16 residues. The DNA of the CDR3 is TGTGCCAGCAGCTCACCGGGACCCCCTAGCACAGATACGCAGTATTTT. It codes for CASSSPGPPSTDTQYF.

This clonotype showed up just a few times. V and J are TRBV20-1 and TRBJ2-1; 7 nucleotides line up with TRBD1. This CDR3 comprises 13 residues. Germline loops: CDR1 DFQATT, CDR2 SNEGSKA (reference sequence). V was clipped by 6 bases and J by 7 bases; unmatched bases: 9. The DNA of the CDR3 is TGCAGTGCCCCCCGAGGCAGGGGGAATGAGCAGTTCTTC. Amino acid sequence: CSAPRGRGNEQFF.

The table lists this clonotype with a few counts. This rearrangement joins TRBV12-3 or TRBV12-4 to TRBJ1-3; no reliable D call. The CDR3 loop spans 15 amino acids. V dropped 5 bases and J dropped 0 bases, with 11 bases sitting between them. The CDR3 nucleotides are TGTGCCAGCAGTCCCGAGGTCGTCTCTGGAAACACCATATATTTT. This translates into CASSPEVVSGNTIYF.